This T cell receptor beta chain was sequenced for a study of naive and memory T cell subsets. This CDR3 region has 14 residues. V lost 8 bases to trimming and J lost 0 bases, with 11 bases between them. Per germline, CDR1 LNHNV and CDR2 YYDKDF (reference sequence). Notes on the study in general: From naive to CM, EM and EMRA, diversity decreased and Gini increased. A few larger clonotypes appeared in naive repertoires, especially CD8, possibly memory cells re-expressing CD45RA.

A word on this clonotype: What it binds is unknown.

An equimolar mix of two oligonucleotides served as the beta constant-region primer for TRBC1 and TRBC2. The ligated cDNA underwent four PCR rounds using SP2 and nested alpha and beta constant-region primers. TCRdb independently ran MiXCR on the UMI-ligation and nested PCR reads; one entry per CDR3 protein. The table records 95,000 to 110,000 distinct CDR3 sequences, about 15% of them present only once. This sequence joins TRBV15 and TRBJ2-1, with D hard to call. This TCR was recovered from a human donor in good health. Sequencing was done on a sample of naive CD8+ T cells from blood. The CDR3 DNA reads as TGTGCCACCTTTGGCGGAACCTCCTACAATGAGCAGTTCTTC. Its translation is CATFGGTSYNEQFF.